This T cell receptor (beta chain) stems from a study of blood T cell repertoires in COVID-19. Across the whole study: The samples span acute and convalescent COVID-19 from the United States, Italy and Spain. Sample material is recorded as cDNA or gDNA derived from T cells, B-cell-depleted T cells, or PBMCs.

In the authors' methods: For nucleated cells, counts were estimated from reference gene primer amplification. Profiling relied on immunoSEQ multiplex PCR, and the TCRdb table lists in-frame clones only, not all of them. The V and J calls and clone size were taken over from that table, and D and trimming were inferred from the DNA. The repertoire has hundreds of thousands of clones, approximately 78% of them found once; the top ten carry about 10%. The TCR was taken from an elderly woman with acute or convalescent COVID-19. The sample consisted of peripheral blood.

The CDR3 nucleotides are TGCAGCGTCATCCGGGACAGGGGTAACTATGGCTACACCTTC. It codes for CSVIRDRGNYGYTF. V gene TRBV29-1 combines with J gene TRBJ1-2; 10 bases fit TRBD1. CDR1 is SQVTM and CDR2 is ANQGSEA in the germline V gene. CDR3 size: 14 residues. The V gene end was trimmed by 6 bases and the J gene end by 1 base; junction bases not matched to a gene: 5.